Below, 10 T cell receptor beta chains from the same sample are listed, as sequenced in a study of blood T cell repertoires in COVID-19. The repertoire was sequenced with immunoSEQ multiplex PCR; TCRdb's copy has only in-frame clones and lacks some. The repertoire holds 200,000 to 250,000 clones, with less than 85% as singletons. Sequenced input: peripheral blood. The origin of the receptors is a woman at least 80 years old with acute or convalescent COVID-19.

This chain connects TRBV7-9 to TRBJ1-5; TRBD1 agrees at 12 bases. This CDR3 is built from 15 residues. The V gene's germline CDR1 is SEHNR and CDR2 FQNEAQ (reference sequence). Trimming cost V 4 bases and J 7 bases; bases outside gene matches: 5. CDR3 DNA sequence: TGTGCCAGCAGCTCAGGGACAGGGGGCGGCCAGCCCCAGCATTTT. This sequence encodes CASSSGTGGGQPQHF.

CDR3 loop: CASSRNRVAEAFF. CDR3 nucleotides: TGTGCCAGCAGCCGGAACAGGGTGGCTGAAGCTTTCTTT. This rearrangement joins TRBV6-5 to TRBJ1-1; TRBD1 is a possible D gene (6 bases). Germline-derived CDR1 and CDR2 are MNHEY and SVGAGI. The V end lost 6 bases, the J end lost 6 bases, and 14 bases lay between the germline ends. This CDR3 contains 13 residues.

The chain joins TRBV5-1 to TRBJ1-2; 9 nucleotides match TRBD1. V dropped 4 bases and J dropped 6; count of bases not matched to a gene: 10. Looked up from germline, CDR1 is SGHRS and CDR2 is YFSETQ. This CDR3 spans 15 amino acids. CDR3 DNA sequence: TGCGCCAGCAGCATCCCGGGACAGGGTGTCCATGGCTACACCTTC. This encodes CASSIPGQGVHGYTF.

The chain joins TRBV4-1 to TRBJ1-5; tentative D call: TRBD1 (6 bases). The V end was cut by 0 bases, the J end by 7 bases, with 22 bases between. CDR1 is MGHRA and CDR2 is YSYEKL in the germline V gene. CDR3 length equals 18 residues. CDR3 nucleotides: TGCGCCAGCAGCCAAGAAATCCCCCCGCAGGGGTTTCGGCAGCCCCAGCATTTT. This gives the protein CASSQEIPPQGFRQPQHF.

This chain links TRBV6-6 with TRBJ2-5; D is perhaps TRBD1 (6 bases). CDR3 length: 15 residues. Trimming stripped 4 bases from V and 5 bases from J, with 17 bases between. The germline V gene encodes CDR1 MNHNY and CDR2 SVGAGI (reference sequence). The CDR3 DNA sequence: TGTGCCAGCAGTTTCACTGCAGGGACATTGGAGACCCAGTACTTC. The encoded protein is CASSFTAGTLETQYF.

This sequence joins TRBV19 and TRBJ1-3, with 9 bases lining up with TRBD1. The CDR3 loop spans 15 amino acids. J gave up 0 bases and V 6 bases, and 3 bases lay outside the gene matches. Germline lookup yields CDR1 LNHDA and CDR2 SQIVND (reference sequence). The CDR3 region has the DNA TGTGCCAGTAGCGGACAGGGGAGCTCTGGAAACACCATATATTTT. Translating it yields CASSGQGSSGNTIYF.

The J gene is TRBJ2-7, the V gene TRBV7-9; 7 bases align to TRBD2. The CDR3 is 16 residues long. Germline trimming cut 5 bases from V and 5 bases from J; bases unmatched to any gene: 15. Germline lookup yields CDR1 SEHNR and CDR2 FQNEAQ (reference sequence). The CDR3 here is CASSSGEAGRAHEQYF. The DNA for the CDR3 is TGTGCCAGCAGCAGCGGGGAGGCGGGGAGGGCCCACGAGCAGTACTTC.

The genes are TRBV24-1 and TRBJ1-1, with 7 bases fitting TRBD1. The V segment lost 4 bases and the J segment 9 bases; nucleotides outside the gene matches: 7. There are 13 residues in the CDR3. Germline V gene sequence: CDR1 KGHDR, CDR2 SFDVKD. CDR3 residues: CATSDAYRGQAFF. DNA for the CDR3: TGTGCCACCAGTGACGCCTACAGGGGACAAGCTTTCTTT.

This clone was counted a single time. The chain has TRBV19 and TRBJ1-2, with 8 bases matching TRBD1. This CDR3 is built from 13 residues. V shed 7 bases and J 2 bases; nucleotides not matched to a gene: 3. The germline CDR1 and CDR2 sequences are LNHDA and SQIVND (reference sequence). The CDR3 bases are TGTGCCAGTACTCGACAGGGGAACTATGGCTACACCTTC. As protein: CASTRQGNYGYTF.

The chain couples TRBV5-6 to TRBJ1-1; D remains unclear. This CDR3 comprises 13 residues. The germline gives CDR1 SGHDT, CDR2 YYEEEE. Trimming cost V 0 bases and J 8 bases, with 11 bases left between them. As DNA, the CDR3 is TGTGCCAGCAGCTTGGGGCGGGCGGGGGAAGCTTTCTTT. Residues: CASSLGRAGEAFF.